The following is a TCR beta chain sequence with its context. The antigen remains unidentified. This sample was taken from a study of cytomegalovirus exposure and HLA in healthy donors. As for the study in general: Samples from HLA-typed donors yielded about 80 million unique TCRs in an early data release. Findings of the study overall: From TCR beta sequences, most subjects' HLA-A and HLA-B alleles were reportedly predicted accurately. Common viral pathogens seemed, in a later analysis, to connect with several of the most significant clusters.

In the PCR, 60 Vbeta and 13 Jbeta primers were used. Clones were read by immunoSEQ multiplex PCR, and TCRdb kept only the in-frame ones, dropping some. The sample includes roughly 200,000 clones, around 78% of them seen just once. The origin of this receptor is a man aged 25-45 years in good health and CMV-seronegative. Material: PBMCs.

The CDR3 DNA reads as TGTGCCAGCTCACCAACAGGGACCTACGAGCAGTACTTC. It specifies CASSPTGTYEQYF. The chain has TRBV18 and TRBJ2-7; D possibly corresponds to TRBD1 (6 bases). V lost 2 bases and J 2 bases, leaving 7 bases between the germline ends. The germline gives CDR1 KGHSH, CDR2 LQKENI. The CDR3 loop spans 13 amino acids.